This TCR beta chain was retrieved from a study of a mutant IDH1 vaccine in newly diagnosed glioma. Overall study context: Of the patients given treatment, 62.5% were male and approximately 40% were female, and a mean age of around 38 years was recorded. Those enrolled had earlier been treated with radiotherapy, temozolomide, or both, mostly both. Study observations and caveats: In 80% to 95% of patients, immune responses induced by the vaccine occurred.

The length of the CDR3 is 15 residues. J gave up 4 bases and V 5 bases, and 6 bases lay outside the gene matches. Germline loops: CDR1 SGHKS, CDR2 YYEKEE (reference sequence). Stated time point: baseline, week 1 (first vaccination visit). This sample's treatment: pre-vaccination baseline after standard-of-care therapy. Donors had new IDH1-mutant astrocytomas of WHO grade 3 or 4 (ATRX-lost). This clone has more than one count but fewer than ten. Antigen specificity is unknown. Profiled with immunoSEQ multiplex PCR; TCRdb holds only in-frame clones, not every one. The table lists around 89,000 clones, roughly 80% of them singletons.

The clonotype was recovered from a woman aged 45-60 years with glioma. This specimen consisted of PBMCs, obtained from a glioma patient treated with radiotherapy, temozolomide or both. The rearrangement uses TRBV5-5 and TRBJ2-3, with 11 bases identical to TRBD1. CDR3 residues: CASSWTGGEADTQYF. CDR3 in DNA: TGTGCCAGCAGTTGGACAGGGGGCGAGGCAGATACGCAGTATTTT.